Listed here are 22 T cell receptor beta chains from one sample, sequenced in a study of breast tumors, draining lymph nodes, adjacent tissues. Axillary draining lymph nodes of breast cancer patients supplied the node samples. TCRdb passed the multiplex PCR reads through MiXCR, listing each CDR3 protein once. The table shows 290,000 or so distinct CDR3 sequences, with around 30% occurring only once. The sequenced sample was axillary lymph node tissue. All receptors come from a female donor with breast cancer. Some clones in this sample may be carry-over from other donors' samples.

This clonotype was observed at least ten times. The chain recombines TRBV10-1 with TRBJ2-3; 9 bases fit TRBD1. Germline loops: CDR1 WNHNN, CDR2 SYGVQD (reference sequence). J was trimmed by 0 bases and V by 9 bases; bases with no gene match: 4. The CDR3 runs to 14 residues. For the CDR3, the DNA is TGCGCCAGGGGGACAGGGATAAGCACAGATACGCAGTATTTT. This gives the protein CARGTGISTDTQYF.

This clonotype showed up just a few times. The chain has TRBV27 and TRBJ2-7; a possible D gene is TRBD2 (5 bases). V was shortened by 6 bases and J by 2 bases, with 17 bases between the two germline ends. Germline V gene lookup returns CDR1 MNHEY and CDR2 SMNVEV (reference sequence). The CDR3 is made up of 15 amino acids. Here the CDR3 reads CASSRGAYGTYEQYF. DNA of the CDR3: TGTGCCAGCAGCCGAGGAGCGTACGGGACCTACGAGCAGTACTTC.

CDR3 loop: CSASGGQAQETQHF. DNA of the CDR3: TGCAGTGCTAGTGGGGGACAGGCGCAAGAGACCCAGCATTTT. The chain employs TRBV20-1 and TRBJ1-5; 8 bases are a match to TRBD1. This CDR3 has 14 amino acids. The germline V gene has CDR1 DFQATT and CDR2 SNEGSKA (reference sequence). The J segment lost 11 bases and the V segment lost 3 bases, leaving 12 bases of the junction unmatched.

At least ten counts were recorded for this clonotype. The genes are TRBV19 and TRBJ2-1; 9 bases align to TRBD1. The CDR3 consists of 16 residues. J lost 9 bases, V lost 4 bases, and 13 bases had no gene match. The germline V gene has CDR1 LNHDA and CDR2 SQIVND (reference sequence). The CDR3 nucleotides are TGTGCCAGTAGTAGCCCGAGGGACAGGGCCGGGTCTGAGCAGTTCTTC. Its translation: CASSSPRDRAGSEQFF.

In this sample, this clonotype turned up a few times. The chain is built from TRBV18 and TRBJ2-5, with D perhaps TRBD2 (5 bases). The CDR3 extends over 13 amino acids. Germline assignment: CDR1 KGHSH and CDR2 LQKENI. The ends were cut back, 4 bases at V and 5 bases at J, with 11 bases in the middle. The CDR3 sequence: CASSQDFGETQYF. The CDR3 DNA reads TGTGCCAGCTCACAGGACTTTGGGGAGACCCAGTACTTC. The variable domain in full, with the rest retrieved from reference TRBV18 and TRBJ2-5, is NAGVMQNPRHLVRRRGQEARLRCSPMKGHSHVYWYRQLPEEGLKFMVYLQKENIIDESGMPKERFSAEFPKEGPSILRIQQVVRGDSAAYFCASSQDFGETQYFGPGTRLLVL.

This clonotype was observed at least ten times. CDR3 loop: CASSRGGQDRTYYSPLHF. Here the CDR3 DNA reads TGTGCCAGCAGCCGCGGGGGGCAGGACCGGACTTATTATTCACCCCTCCACTTT. This chain links TRBV7-9 with TRBJ1-6; a possible D gene is TRBD1 (6 bases). From germline, CDR1 is SEHNR and CDR2 FQNEAQ (reference sequence). Trimming took 5 bases from V and 8 from J, leaving 25 bases between them. This CDR3 region has 18 residues.

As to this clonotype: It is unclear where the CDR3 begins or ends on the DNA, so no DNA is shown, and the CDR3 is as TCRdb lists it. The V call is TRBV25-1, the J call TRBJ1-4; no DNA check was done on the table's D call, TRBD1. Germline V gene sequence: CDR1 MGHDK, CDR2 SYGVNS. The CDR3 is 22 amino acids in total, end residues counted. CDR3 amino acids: CASSFYICSAGRVGETNEKLFF.

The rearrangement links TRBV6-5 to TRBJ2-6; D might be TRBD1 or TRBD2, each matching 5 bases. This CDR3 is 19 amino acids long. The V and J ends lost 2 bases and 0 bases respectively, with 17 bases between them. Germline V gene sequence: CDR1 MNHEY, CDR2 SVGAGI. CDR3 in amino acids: CASSYRDGLVLSGANVLTF. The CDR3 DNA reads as TGTGCCAGCAGTTACCGGGACGGCTTAGTCCTCTCTGGGGCCAACGTCCTGACTTTC.

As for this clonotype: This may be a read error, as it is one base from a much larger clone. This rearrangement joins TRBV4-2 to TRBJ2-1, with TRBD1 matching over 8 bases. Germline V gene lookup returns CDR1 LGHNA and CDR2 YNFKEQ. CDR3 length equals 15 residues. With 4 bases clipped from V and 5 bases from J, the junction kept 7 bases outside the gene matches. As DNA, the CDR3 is TGTGCCAGCAGCCCGCGCAGACAGGGGAACAATGAGCAGTTCTTC. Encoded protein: CASSPRRQGNNEQFF.

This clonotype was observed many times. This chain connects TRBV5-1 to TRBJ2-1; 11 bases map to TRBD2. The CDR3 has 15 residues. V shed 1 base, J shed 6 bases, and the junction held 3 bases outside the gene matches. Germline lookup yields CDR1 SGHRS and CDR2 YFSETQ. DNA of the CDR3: TGCGCCAGCAGCTTGAAGCTAGCGGGAGGCAATGAGCAGTTCTTC. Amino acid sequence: CASSLKLAGGNEQFF.

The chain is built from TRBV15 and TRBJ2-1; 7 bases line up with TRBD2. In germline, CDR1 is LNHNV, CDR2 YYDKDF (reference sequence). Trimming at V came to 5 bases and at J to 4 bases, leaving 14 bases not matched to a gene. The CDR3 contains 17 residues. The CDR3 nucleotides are TGTGCCACCAGCGGGGAACGGCGGGAGTTCCCATACAATGAGCAGTTCTTC. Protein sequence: CATSGERREFPYNEQFF. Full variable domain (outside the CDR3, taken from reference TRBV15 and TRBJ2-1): DAMVIQNPRYQVTQFGKPVTLSCSQTLNHNVMYWYQQKSSQAPKLLFHYYDKDFNNEADTPDNFQSRRPNTSFCFLDIRSPGLGDTAMYLCATSGERREFPYNEQFFGPGTRLTVL.

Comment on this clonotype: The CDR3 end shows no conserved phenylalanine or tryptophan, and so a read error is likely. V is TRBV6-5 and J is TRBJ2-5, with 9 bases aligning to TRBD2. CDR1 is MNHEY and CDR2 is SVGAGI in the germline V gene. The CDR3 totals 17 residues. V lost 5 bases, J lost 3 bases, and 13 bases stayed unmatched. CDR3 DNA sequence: TGTGCCAGCAGTCTTGGGGCGGGGGGGGTGGAAAAAGAGACCCAGTACCTC. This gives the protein CASSLGAGGVEKETQYL.

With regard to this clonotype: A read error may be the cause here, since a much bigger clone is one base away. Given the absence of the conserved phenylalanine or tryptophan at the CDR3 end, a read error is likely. In DNA form, the CDR3 reads TGTGCCACCAGCCTTGGACTAGCGGGAGGTATGGACATTCAGTACCTC. It encodes CATSLGLAGGMDIQYL. This chain uses TRBV15 with TRBJ2-4, with 14 positions matching TRBD2. The germline gives CDR1 LNHNV, CDR2 YYDKDF (reference sequence). Trimming cost V 5 bases and J 8 bases; bases outside gene matches: 8. The CDR3 totals 16 residues.

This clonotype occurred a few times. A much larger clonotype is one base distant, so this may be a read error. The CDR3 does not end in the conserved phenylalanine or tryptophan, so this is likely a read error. Here the CDR3 DNA reads TGTGCCAGCAGCTTAGGGGGGACTAGCTATAGACAGTTCCTC. Encoded protein: CASSLGGTSYRQFL. The V gene is TRBV7-3, the J gene TRBJ2-1; 9 bases match TRBD2. There are 14 residues in the CDR3. The V segment lost 2 bases and the J segment 13 bases; nucleotides outside the gene matches: 9. The germline CDR1 and CDR2 sequences are SGHTA and FQGTGA.

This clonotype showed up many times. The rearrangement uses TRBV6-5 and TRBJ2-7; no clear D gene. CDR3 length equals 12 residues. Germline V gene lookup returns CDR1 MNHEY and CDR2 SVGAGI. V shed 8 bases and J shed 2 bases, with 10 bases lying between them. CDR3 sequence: CASRDGTYEQYF. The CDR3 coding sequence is TGTGCCAGCCGCGATGGGACCTACGAGCAGTACTTC.

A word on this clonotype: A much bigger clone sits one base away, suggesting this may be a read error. For the CDR3, the DNA is TGTACCAGCAGCTTTACGCCCGGCACAGATACGCAGTATTTT. Protein: CTSSFTPGTDTQYF. The chain carries TRBV5-5 and TRBJ2-3; D remains ambiguous. CDR3 length equals 14 residues. The germline V gene has CDR1 SGHKS and CDR2 YYEKEE (reference sequence).

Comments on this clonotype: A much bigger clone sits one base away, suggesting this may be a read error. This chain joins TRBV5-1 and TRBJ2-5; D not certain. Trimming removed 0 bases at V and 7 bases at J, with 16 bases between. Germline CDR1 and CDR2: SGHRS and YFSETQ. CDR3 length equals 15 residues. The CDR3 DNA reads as TGCGCCAGCAGCTTGGAGGCGACCCCCAGAGGGACCCAGTACTTC. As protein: CASSLEATPRGTQYF.

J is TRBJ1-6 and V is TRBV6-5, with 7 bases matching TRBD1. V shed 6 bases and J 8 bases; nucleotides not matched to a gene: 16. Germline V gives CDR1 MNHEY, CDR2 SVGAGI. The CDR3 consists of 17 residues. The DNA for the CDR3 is TGTGCCAGCAGCTCATTAGCGGCTAGCACAGGGGATTCACCCCTCCACTTT. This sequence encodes CASSSLAASTGDSPLHF.

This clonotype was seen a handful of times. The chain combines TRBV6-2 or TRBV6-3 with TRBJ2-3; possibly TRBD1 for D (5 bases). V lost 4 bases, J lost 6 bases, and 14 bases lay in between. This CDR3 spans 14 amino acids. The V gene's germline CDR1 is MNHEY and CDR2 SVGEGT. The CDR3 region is CASSFQGPGDTQYF. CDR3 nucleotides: TGTGCCAGCAGTTTTCAGGGCCCCGGGGATACGCAGTATTTT.

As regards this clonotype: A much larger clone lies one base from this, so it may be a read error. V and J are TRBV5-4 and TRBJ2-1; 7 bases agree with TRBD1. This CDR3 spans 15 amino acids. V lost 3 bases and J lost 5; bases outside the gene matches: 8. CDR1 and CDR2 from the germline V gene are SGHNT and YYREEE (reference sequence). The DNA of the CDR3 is TGTGCCAGCAGCTCCGGGACAGTCCTCCACAATGAGCAGTTCTTC. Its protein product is CASSSGTVLHNEQFF.

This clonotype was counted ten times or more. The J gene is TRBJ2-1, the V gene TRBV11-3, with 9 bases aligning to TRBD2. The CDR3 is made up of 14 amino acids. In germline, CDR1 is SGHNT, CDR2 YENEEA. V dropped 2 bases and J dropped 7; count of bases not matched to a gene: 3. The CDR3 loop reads CASSLFAGGNEQFF. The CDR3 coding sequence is TGTGCCAGCAGCTTATTTGCGGGAGGGAATGAGCAGTTCTTC.

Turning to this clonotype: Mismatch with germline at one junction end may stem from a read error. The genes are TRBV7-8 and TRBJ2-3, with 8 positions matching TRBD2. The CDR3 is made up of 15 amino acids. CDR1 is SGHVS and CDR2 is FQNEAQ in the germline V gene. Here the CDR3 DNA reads TGTGCCAGCAGCTTAGTAGCGGGACGCACAGATACGCGGTATTTT. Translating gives CASSLVAGRTDTRYF.